The T cell receptor (beta chain) under discussion was sequenced for a study of Ad26.COV2.S vaccination and SARS-CoV-2 variants. Germline CDR1 and CDR2: SGHRS and YFSETQ. The V and J ends lost 0 bases and 0 bases, in that order; junction bases with no gene match: 7. The CDR3 sequence is 19 residues long. Produced via immunoSEQ multiplex PCR; TCRdb's table is partial and in-frame only. The repertoire holds about 350,000 clones, with less than 90% as singletons. Treatment: some 19 received Ad26.COV2.S at low or high dose, single or two shots; about 5 received placebo; per-sample allocation not given. Samples were taken on day 63 after the first vaccine or placebo injection. This Boston cohort included adults aged 18-55 years.

The clonotype comes from a person aged 18-60 years who received the Ad26.COV2.S COVID-19 vaccine or a placebo. This chain connects TRBV5-1 to TRBJ2-3; 13 bases align to TRBD2. Sequenced here: peripheral blood, sampled in a trial of Ad26.COV2.S vaccine versus placebo. The CDR3 DNA follows: TGCGCCAGCAGCTTGGAGGGGACTAGCGGGAAAGGGAGCACAGATACGCAGTATTTT. It translates to CASSLEGTSGKGSTDTQYF.